This record covers a single T cell receptor (beta chain). What it binds is unknown. Primers for the PCR totalled 60 Vbeta and 13 Jbeta. The repertoire was sequenced with immunoSEQ multiplex PCR; TCRdb's copy has only in-frame clones and lacks some. The specimen's table records approximately 37,000 clones. This entry is derived from a study of cytomegalovirus exposure and HLA in healthy donors. Study-level findings and limits: Associated with cytomegalovirus, according to the listing, were 150 to 200 TCR beta chains. What a later analysis showed was that several of the most significant clusters appeared linked to common viral pathogens.

The sample consisted of PBMCs. The clonotype comes from a male donor in good health and CMV-seronegative.

DNA of the CDR3: TGTGCCAGCAGTGAAAAAGGGTTCGAGGGCAATTCACCCCTCCACTTT. Its translation: CASSEKGFEGNSPLHF. This sequence joins TRBV6-1 and TRBJ1-6; D gene unclear. The germline gives CDR1 MNHNS, CDR2 SASEGT. The V end was cut by 2 bases, the J end by 7 bases, with 15 bases between. CDR3 length equals 16 residues.